This T cell receptor beta chain was observed in a study of blood T cells in healthy people across ages. Study-wide background: T cells yielded about one barcoded beta molecule per two cells through template switching.

This clonotype appeared once. The antigen is undetermined. Whole-study results and caveats: Researchers deemed the diversity estimates from one million T cells underestimates.

Peripheral blood samples of around 11 milliliters were drawn from each donor. Primers used in a second PCR of roughly 7 to 12 cycles were a sample-barcoded 5' primer and a J-beta primer mix. A template-switch adaptor that had 12 random nucleotides put a tag on each cDNA molecule. TCRdb called the 5' RACE reads again in MiXCR, with one record for every CDR3 protein. The table includes some 1.7 million distinct CDR3 sequences, 28% detected once. The CDR3 runs to 17 residues. CDR1 is LGHDT and CDR2 is YNNKEL in the germline V gene (reference sequence). Trimming at V came to 2 bases and at J to 1 base, leaving 6 bases not matched to a gene.

Source material: blood. The TCR was taken from a woman aged 30 to 39 in good health. This chain joins TRBV3-1 and TRBJ2-4, with 9 bases that match TRBD2. CDR3 DNA sequence: TGTGCCAGCAGCCAACGCGGGGGGGCCACGGCCAAAAACATTCAGTACTTC. Its translation is CASSQRGGATAKNIQYF.